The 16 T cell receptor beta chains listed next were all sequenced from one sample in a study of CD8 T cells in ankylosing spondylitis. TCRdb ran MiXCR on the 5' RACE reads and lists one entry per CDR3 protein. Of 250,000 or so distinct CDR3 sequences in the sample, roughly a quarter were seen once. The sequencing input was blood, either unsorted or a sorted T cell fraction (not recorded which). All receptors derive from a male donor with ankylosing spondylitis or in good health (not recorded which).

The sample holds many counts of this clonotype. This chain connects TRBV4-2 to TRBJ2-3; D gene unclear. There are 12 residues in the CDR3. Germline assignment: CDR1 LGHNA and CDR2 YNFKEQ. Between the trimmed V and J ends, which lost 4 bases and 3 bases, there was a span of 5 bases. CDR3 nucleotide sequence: TGTGCCAGCAGCCTGGAGACAGATACGCAGTATTTT. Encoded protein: CASSLETDTQYF.

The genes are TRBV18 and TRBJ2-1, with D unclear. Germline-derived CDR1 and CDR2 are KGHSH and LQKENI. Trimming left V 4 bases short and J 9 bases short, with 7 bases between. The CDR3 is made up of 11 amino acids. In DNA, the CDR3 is TGTGCCAGCTCACGATCGACTGAGCAGTTCTTC. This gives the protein CASSRSTEQFF.

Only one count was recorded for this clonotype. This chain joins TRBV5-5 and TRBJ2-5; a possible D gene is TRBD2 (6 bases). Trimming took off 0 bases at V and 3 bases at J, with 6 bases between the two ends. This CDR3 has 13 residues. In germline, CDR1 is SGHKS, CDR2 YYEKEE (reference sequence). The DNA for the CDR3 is TGTGCCAGCAGCTTGGGGGAGGAAGAGACCCAGTACTTC. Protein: CASSLGEEETQYF.

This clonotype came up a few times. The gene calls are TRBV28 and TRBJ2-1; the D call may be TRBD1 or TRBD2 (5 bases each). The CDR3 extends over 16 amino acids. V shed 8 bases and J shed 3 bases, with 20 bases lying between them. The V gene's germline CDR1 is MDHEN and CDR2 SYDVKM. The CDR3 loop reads CASSSPRDRNYNEQFF. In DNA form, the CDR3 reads TGTGCCAGCTCCTCCCCACGGGACCGAAACTACAATGAGCAGTTCTTC.

The CDR3 loop is CASSLAGKQETQYF. CDR3 coding DNA: TGTGCCAGCAGCTTGGCAGGGAAGCAAGAGACCCAGTACTTC. The chain uses TRBV5-5 and TRBJ2-5, with D perhaps TRBD1 (5 bases). The V end lost 0 bases, the J end lost 2 bases, and 8 bases lay between the germline ends. The CDR3 spans 14 residues. CDR1 and CDR2 (germline): SGHKS, YYEKEE (reference sequence).

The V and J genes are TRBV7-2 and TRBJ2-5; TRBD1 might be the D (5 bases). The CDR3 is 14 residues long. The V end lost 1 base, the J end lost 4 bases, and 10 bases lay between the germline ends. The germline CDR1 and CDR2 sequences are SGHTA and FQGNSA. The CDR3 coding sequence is TGTGCCAGCAGCTTAGATCCAGGGCTAGAGACCCAGTACTTC. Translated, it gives CASSLDPGLETQYF.

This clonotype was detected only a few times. As DNA, the CDR3 is TGTGCCAGTCCGTACCACAGGGGTACCGGCTACACCTTC. Residues: CASPYHRGTGYTF. The chain combines TRBV19 with TRBJ1-2, with 7 bases fitting TRBD1. CDR1 is LNHDA and CDR2 is SQIVND in the germline V gene (reference sequence). CDR3 size: 13 residues. The junction had 11 bases not matched to a gene; V was cut back by 8 bases and J by 8 bases.

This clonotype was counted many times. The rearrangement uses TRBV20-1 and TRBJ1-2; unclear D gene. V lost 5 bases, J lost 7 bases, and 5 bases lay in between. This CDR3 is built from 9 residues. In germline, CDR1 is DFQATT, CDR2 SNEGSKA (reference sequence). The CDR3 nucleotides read TGCAGTGCTCTCCTTGGCTACACCTTC. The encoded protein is CSALLGYTF.

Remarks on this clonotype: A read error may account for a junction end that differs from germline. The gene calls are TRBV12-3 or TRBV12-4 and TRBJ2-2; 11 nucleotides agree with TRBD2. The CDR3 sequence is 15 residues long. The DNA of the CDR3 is TGTGCCAGCAGTGTAGCGGGGGGGTTAACTGGGGAGCTGTTTTTT. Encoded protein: CASSVAGGLTGELFF.

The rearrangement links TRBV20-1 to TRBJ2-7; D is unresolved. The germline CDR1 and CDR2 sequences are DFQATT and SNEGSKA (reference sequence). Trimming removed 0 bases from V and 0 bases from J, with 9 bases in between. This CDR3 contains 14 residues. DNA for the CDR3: TGCAGTGCTAGAGATCCACTGGGCTCCTACGAGCAGTACTTC. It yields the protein CSARDPLGSYEQYF.

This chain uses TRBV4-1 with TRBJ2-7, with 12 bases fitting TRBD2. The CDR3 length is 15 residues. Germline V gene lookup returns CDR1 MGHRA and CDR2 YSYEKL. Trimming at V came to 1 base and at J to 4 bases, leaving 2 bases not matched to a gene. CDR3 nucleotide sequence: TGCGCCAGCAGCCAAGTTCTAGCGGGAGGGTACGAGCAGTACTTC. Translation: CASSQVLAGGYEQYF.

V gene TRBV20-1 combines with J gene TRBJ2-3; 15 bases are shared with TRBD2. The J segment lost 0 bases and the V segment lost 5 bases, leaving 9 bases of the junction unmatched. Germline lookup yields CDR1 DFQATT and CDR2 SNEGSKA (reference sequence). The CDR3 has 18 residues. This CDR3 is CSALPGLAGGTSTDTQYF. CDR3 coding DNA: TGCAGTGCTCTCCCCGGACTAGCGGGGGGGACTAGCACAGATACGCAGTATTTT.

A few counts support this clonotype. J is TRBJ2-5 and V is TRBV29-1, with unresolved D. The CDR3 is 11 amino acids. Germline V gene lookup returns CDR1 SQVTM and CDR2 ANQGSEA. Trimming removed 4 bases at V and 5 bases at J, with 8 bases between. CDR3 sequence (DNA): TGCAGCGTTGTCGATTGGGAGACCCAGTACTTC. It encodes CSVVDWETQYF.

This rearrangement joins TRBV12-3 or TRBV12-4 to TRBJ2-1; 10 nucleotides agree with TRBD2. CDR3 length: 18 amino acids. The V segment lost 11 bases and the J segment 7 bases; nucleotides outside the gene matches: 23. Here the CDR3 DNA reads TGTGCCTTCAGTGTCCTAGCGGGGGCGATCTACGGGAGGAATGAGCAGTTCTTC. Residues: CAFSVLAGAIYGRNEQFF.

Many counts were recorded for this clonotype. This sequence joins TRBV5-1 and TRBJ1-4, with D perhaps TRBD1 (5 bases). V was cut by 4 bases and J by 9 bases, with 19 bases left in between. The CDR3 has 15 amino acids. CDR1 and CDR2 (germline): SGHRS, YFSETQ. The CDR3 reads CASSPDDSGRKKLFF. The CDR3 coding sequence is TGCGCCAGCAGCCCCGACGACAGCGGGCGGAAAAAACTGTTTTTT.

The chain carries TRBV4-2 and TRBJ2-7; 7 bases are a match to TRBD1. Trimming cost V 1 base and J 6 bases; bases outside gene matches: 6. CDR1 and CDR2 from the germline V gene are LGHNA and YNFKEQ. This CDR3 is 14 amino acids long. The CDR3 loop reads CASSQATGAGEQYF. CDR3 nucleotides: TGTGCCAGCAGCCAAGCCACAGGGGCGGGCGAGCAGTACTTC.